The 15 T cell receptor beta chains presented below share a single source sample, sequenced in a study of PD-1 and CTLA-4 blockade in melanoma. Using immunoSEQ multiplex PCR, the repertoire was profiled, and TCRdb retains in-frame clones only, with some absent. The sample has around 32,000 clones, roughly 89% seen once. The sample here was CD8+ T cells from peripheral blood, taken before anti-PD-1 treatment. These receptors all come from a human donor with melanoma.

The chain has TRBV6-5 and TRBJ1-2; no clear D. With 5 bases removed from V and 4 bases from J, the gap between germline ends came to 11 bases. Germline assignment: CDR1 MNHEY and CDR2 SVGAGI. This CDR3 spans 13 amino acids. CDR3 bases: TGTGCCAGCAGTCCGGACGTCCTCTATGGCTACACCTTC. Encoded protein: CASSPDVLYGYTF.

This sequence joins TRBV11-1 and TRBJ2-2; no reliable D call. This CDR3 is 15 amino acids long. Germline V gene lookup returns CDR1 SGHAT and CDR2 FQDESV (reference sequence). Trimming removed 1 base at V and 5 bases at J, with 11 bases between. CDR3 loop: CASSLDSDFTGELFF. CDR3 DNA: TGTGCCAGCAGCTTAGACAGTGATTTTACCGGGGAGCTGTTTTTT. Full variable domain (rest looked up from reference TRBV11-1 and TRBJ2-2): EAEVAQSPRYKITEKSQAVAFWCDPISGHATLYWYRQILGQGPELLVQFQDESVVDDSQLPKDRFSAERLKGVDSTLKIQPAELGDSAMYLCASSLDSDFTGELFFGEGSRLTVL.

DNA for the CDR3: TGTGCCAGCAGCTTGAGACAGAATTCCTACGAGCAGTACTTC. Its translation is CASSLRQNSYEQYF. The V call is TRBV5-4, the J call TRBJ2-7, with a weak D call TRBD1 (5 bases). The CDR3 spans 14 residues. Per germline, CDR1 SGHNT and CDR2 YYREEE (reference sequence). Trimming pared 1 base from V and 1 base from J, leaving 9 bases between. Full variable domain (rest looked up from reference TRBV5-4 and TRBJ2-7): ETGVTQSPTHLIKTRGQQVTLRCSSQSGHNTVSWYQQALGQGPQFIFQYYREEENGRGNFPPRFSGLQFPNYSSELNVNALELDDSALYLCASSLRQNSYEQYFGPGTRLTVT.

This clone occurred once. This chain uses TRBV27 with TRBJ1-2; 9 positions match TRBD1. Germline V gene lookup returns CDR1 MNHEY and CDR2 SMNVEV (reference sequence). This CDR3 is built from 14 residues. V lost 5 bases to trimming and J lost 7 bases; unmatched junction nucleotides: 8. The CDR3 coding sequence is TGTGCCAGCAGTGCACAGGGGGCAGGTGGTGGCTACACCTTC. It codes for CASSAQGAGGGYTF.

This clone was seen only a few times. The rearrangement joins TRBV14 to TRBJ1-3; perhaps TRBD1 as D (6 bases). Germline CDR1 and CDR2: SGHDN and FVKESK. This CDR3 region has 15 residues. V lost 1 base and J 1 base, leaving 8 bases between the germline ends. This chain's CDR3 is CASSQGGGSGNTIYF. The CDR3 coding sequence is TGTGCCAGCAGCCAAGGAGGGGGGTCTGGAAACACCATATATTTT. The full variable domain, in which reference TRBV14 and TRBJ1-3 provide the parts outside the CDR3, is EAGVTQFPSHSVIEKGQTVTLRCDPISGHDNLYWYRRVMGKEIKFLLHFVKESKQDESGMPNNRFLAERTGGTYSTLKVQPAELEDSGVYFCASSQGGGSGNTIYFGEGSWLTVV.

This clone appeared once. The V gene is TRBV7-9, the J gene TRBJ2-4; TRBD2 agrees at 13 bases. The CDR3 loop spans 15 amino acids. V lost 4 bases and J lost 8; bases outside the gene matches: 5. Germline V gene data show CDR1 as SEHNR and CDR2 as FQNEAQ (reference sequence). The CDR3 sequence is CASSSWTSGGYIQYF. CDR3 in DNA: TGTGCCAGCAGCTCGTGGACTAGCGGGGGATACATTCAGTACTTC.

This CDR3 reads CASSHGLTNTEAFF. The CDR3 nucleotides read TGTGCCAGCAGCCACGGACTGACGAACACTGAAGCTTTCTTT. The chain links TRBV13 to TRBJ1-1; D remains unclear. Germline-derived CDR1 and CDR2 are PRHDT and FYEKMQ (reference sequence). Trimming left V 5 bases short and J 1 base short, with 11 bases between. This CDR3 has 14 amino acids.

This chain uses TRBV10-2 with TRBJ2-7, with a weak D call TRBD2 (5 bases). The CDR3 extends over 14 amino acids. CDR1 is WSHSY, CDR2 SAAADI, per germline. The germline V and J ends were trimmed by 0 bases and 7 bases, with 13 bases remaining between them. CDR3 coding DNA: TGCGCCAGCAGTGAGTCAGCGGAGCCGAGGGAGCAGTACTTC. Translation gives CASSESAEPREQYF.

This clone was picked up one time. The rearrangement links TRBV5-5 to TRBJ2-3; 9 nucleotides match TRBD2. From germline, CDR1 is SGHKS and CDR2 YYEKEE (reference sequence). This CDR3 has 14 residues. The J segment lost 6 bases and the V segment lost 0 bases, leaving 2 bases of the junction unmatched. CDR3: CASSLGLAGDTQYF. As DNA, the CDR3 is TGTGCCAGCAGCTTGGGGCTAGCGGGGGATACGCAGTATTTT.

This rearrangement joins TRBV5-1 to TRBJ2-4; D gene ambiguous. The germline V gene has CDR1 SGHRS and CDR2 YFSETQ. The CDR3 is 14 amino acids. V lost 3 bases to trimming and J lost 6 bases, with 13 bases between them. The DNA of the CDR3 is TGCGCCAGCAGCTCATATAGGGAAAGAAACATTCAGTACTTC. This gives the protein CASSSYRERNIQYF.

This chain joins TRBV4-2 and TRBJ1-5, with a weak D call TRBD1 (5 bases). Trimming stripped 3 bases from V and 2 bases from J, with 5 bases between. In germline, CDR1 is LGHNA, CDR2 YNFKEQ. This CDR3 is 13 amino acids long. The chain's CDR3 is CASSQGGNQPQHF. The CDR3 bases are TGTGCCAGCAGCCAGGGGGGCAATCAGCCCCAGCATTTT.

The table lists this clone with a count of one. The gene calls are TRBV23-1 and TRBJ2-5; D gene unclear. TRBV23-1 is placed among ORFs of uncertain function. Trimming took off 2 bases at V and 5 bases at J, with 6 bases between the two ends. This CDR3 has 12 residues. The CDR3 sequence is CASSQHKETQYF. CDR3 nucleotide sequence: TGCGCCAGCAGTCAACATAAGGAGACCCAGTACTTC.

V gene TRBV29-1 combines with J gene TRBJ1-1, with D unclear. The length of the CDR3 is 13 residues. Trimming shortened V by 8 bases and J by 0 bases, and 13 bases separated the two germline ends. The germline gives CDR1 SQVTM, CDR2 ANQGSEA. CDR3 sequence: CSYAQSLNTEAFF. In DNA form, the CDR3 reads TGCAGCTACGCTCAGTCCCTGAACACTGAAGCTTTCTTT.

The chain couples TRBV6-5 to TRBJ2-7; D perhaps matches TRBD1 (6 bases). The germline V gene encodes CDR1 MNHEY and CDR2 SVGAGI. Between the trimmed V and J ends, which lost 6 bases and 3 bases, there was a span of 12 bases. CDR3 length: 13 amino acids. The CDR3 protein is CASSAGGDYEQYF. In DNA form, the CDR3 reads TGTGCCAGCAGCGCTGGGGGCGACTACGAGCAGTACTTC.

This chain joins TRBV19 and TRBJ2-7; 7 bases agree with TRBD1. This CDR3 contains 14 residues. Germline CDR1 reads LNHDA; CDR2 reads SQIVND (reference sequence). V was clipped by 5 bases and J by 0 bases; unmatched bases: 4. This CDR3 reads CASSVGQYSYEQYF. DNA of the CDR3: TGTGCCAGTAGTGTGGGACAGTACTCCTACGAGCAGTACTTC.